Listed below are T cell receptor beta chains from one sample, sequenced in a study of blood T cell repertoires in COVID-19. Generated by immunoSEQ multiplex PCR, the TCRdb table keeps only in-frame clones and is missing some. The data contain hundreds of thousands of clones, nearly 90% of them singletons. The material sequenced was PBMCs or T cells enriched from blood (not recorded which). These receptors were collected from a woman aged 25 to 45 with acute COVID-19. Each CDR3 is given with its conserved first and last residue. A D gene is named only where the DNA matches it firmly. Clone size is stated in some rows and not others, as once, few, many or a class when expanded.

abundance: once
len: 16
j_gene: TRBJ1-4
v_gene: TRBV18
d_gene: TRBD1
CDR3nt: TGTGCCAGCTCACCGATCAGGACAGGCCCTAATGAAAAACTGTTTTTT
CDR3aa: CASSPIRTGPNEKLFF

abundance: -
len: 13
j_gene: TRBJ1-2
v_gene: TRBV5-1
d_gene: TRBD1
CDR3nt: TGCGCCAGCAGCACGGGACAGGGGAATGGCTACACCTTC
CDR3aa: CASSTGQGNGYTF

abundance: -
len: 14
j_gene: TRBJ1-5
v_gene: TRBV21-1
d_gene: -
CDR3nt: TGTGCCAGCAGCCGCTTCCGGGGTAGTCAGCCCCAGCATTTT
CDR3aa: CASSRFRGSQPQHF

abundance: -
len: 17
j_gene: TRBJ1-1
v_gene: TRBV7-2
d_gene: -
CDR3nt: TGTGCCAGCAGCTTAGGGTCGGGGGGGACTCGGTGGACTGAAGCTTTCTTT
CDR3aa: CASSLGSGGTRWTEAFF

abundance: -
len: 15
j_gene: TRBJ1-6
v_gene: TRBV4-1
d_gene: -
CDR3nt: TGCGCCAGCAGCCAAGAGCGCAACCTCAATTCACCCCTCCACTTT
CDR3aa: CASSQERNLNSPLHF

abundance: -
len: 12
j_gene: TRBJ2-1
v_gene: TRBV9
d_gene: -
CDR3nt: TGTGCCAGCAGCGTAGCAGGGCTTGAGCAGTTCTTC
CDR3aa: CASSVAGLEQFF

abundance: -
len: 14
j_gene: TRBJ2-7
v_gene: TRBV23-1
d_gene: TRBD2
CDR3nt: TGCGCCAGCCCTTTCCCGGGAGGATGCTACGAGCAGTACTTC
CDR3aa: CASPFPGGCYEQYF

abundance: -
len: 15
j_gene: TRBJ1-5
v_gene: TRBV5-6
d_gene: TRBD1
CDR3nt: TGTGCCAGCAGCTCCCGACAGGGTTGGGATCAGCCCCAGCATTTT
CDR3aa: CASSSRQGWDQPQHF

abundance: -
len: 15
j_gene: TRBJ2-2
v_gene: TRBV9
d_gene: -
CDR3nt: TGTGCCAGCAGCACTAACCAGGGGAACACCGGGGAGCTGTTTTTT
CDR3aa: CASSTNQGNTGELFF

abundance: -
len: 14
j_gene: TRBJ1-2
v_gene: TRBV2
d_gene: -
CDR3nt: TGTGCCAGCAGTCGGGACACCCAGTCGCCTGGCTACACCTTC
CDR3aa: CASSRDTQSPGYTF